This TCR beta chain was captured in a study of cytomegalovirus exposure and HLA in healthy donors. General study findings and limits: Associated with cytomegalovirus, according to the listing, were 150 to 200 TCR beta chains. As confirmed in vitro, three CMV-associated chains were specific for CMV antigens.

Clones were sequenced by immunoSEQ multiplex PCR, and TCRdb holds only the in-frame ones, with some missing. Among under 140,000 clones listed, approximately 88% were seen once. A note on this clone: Its target is unknown.

Donors came from a validation cohort of 90 to 150 subjects, distinct from the first 666-subject cohort. CDR3 length: 16 amino acids. Germline CDR1 is LNHDA and CDR2 is SQIVND (reference sequence). V lost 3 bases to trimming and J lost 2 bases; unmatched junction nucleotides: 9. The chain is built from TRBV19 and TRBJ2-7, with TRBD1 matching 8 bases. This receptor was obtained from a woman aged 25 to 39 in good health and CMV-seropositive. Material: PBMCs. The CDR3 is CASSIRDRTSPYEQYF. The DNA of the CDR3 is TGTGCCAGTAGTATCCGGGACAGGACCTCTCCCTACGAGCAGTACTTC.